These 8 T cell receptor beta chains were all obtained from the same sample, sequenced in a study of blood T cell repertoires in COVID-19. Assay: immunoSEQ multiplex PCR; the TCRdb copy retains only in-frame clones and omits some. The data show under 200,000 clones, 88% seen once. The sample taken for sequencing was peripheral blood. The origin of the receptors is a man in his late teens or twenties with active or convalescent COVID-19.

The CDR3: CATSDFTGEAFF. The CDR3, as DNA: TGTGCCACCAGTGATTTCACCGGGGAAGCTTTCTTT. The chain recombines TRBV24-1 with TRBJ1-1; D is unclear. The CDR3 contains 12 residues. V was cut by 1 base and J by 8 bases, with 7 bases left in between. Germline V gene sequence: CDR1 KGHDR, CDR2 SFDVKD.

This CDR3 is CASSKNGGGTEAFF. The DNA of the CDR3 is TGTGCCAGCAGCAAAAACGGGGGAGGGACTGAAGCTTTCTTT. The V call is TRBV6-5, the J call TRBJ1-1, with D tentatively TRBD1 (5 bases). Germline-derived CDR1 and CDR2 are MNHEY and SVGAGI. V was shortened by 6 bases and J by 5 bases, with 16 bases between the two germline ends. The CDR3 has 14 amino acids.

The chain links TRBV10-3 to TRBJ2-7, with 7 bases identical to TRBD1. The V and J ends lost 4 bases and 3 bases, in that order; junction bases with no gene match: 3. Germline V CDR1 and CDR2: ENHRY, SYGVKD. The length of the CDR3 is 13 residues. The CDR3 here is CAISATGFYEQYF. In DNA, the CDR3 is TGTGCCATCAGTGCGACAGGGTTCTACGAGCAGTACTTC.

This sequence joins TRBV5-6 and TRBJ2-1; D not resolved. Germline assignment: CDR1 SGHDT and CDR2 YYEEEE. V was clipped by 0 bases and J by 12 bases, with 10 bases between them. This CDR3 is 12 amino acids long. CDR3 DNA: TGTGCCAGCAGCTTGGTTTCGGGTGGGCAGTTCTTC. Amino acid sequence: CASSLVSGGQFF.

The J gene is TRBJ2-1, the V gene TRBV5-1; TRBD2 agrees at 10 bases. Trimming took 2 bases from V and 0 from J; bases not matched to a gene: 17. CDR1 and CDR2 from the germline V gene are SGHRS and YFSETQ. CDR3 size: 21 residues. CDR3 nucleotides: TGCGCCAGCAGCTTTGGCAGGGGGCAAGCGGGAGGGTACAGCTCCTACAATGAGCAGTTCTTC. This gives the protein CASSFGRGQAGGYSSYNEQFF.

This clone was recorded a few times. The chain carries TRBV6-5 and TRBJ1-4; TRBD1 matches 7 bases. Unmatched junction bases numbered 8, after V lost 6 bases and J lost 7 bases. There are 14 residues in the CDR3. The germline gives CDR1 MNHEY, CDR2 SVGAGI. The CDR3 spells CASRRTGPLEKLFF. Written as DNA, the CDR3 is TGTGCCAGCAGGAGGACAGGACCCCTTGAAAAACTGTTTTTT.

The chain uses TRBV3-1 (or the pseudogene TRBV3-2) and TRBJ2-5; 9 bases line up with TRBD2. V dropped 0 bases and J dropped 5; count of bases not matched to a gene: 10. Germline-derived CDR1 and CDR2 are LGHDT and YNNKEL (reference sequence). This CDR3 spans 17 amino acids. The CDR3 is CASSQDASGTLGETQYF. CDR3 in DNA: TGTGCCAGCAGCCAAGATGCTAGCGGGACCCTCGGGGAGACCCAGTACTTC.

This clone was seen a handful of times. The chain joins TRBV3-1 (or the pseudogene TRBV3-2) to TRBJ1-5; 9 bases map to TRBD1. In germline, CDR1 is LGHDT, CDR2 YNNKEL (reference sequence). The CDR3 is 15 amino acids. Germline trimming cut 3 bases from V and 5 bases from J; bases unmatched to any gene: 5. The CDR3 loop reads CASSQMGQGDQPQHF. In DNA, the CDR3 is TGTGCCAGCAGCCAGATGGGACAGGGTGATCAGCCCCAGCATTTT.